The 20 T cell receptor beta chains given below trace back to one sample, sequenced in a study of siplizumab effects on memory and regulatory T cells (dated by TCRdb to about 2019). Receptor libraries were prepared by the immunoSEQ multiplex PCR assay. TCRdb's version of the immuneACCESS table is confined to in-frame rearrangements and falls short of the full clone set. An unresolved V gene accounts for under half of the shortfall where checked; the remainder is of unknown origin. Across this sample there are approximately 68,000 clones, with around 90% seen only once. The ten largest clones add up to 25% to 35% of the sample. Sequenced: CD8+ T cells sorted from blood. These TCRs come from a human donor in good health.

The chain employs TRBV19 and TRBJ2-5; D might be TRBD1 (6 bases). Gene TRBJ2-7 matches the end of the DNA better, so the J call may be wrong. The CDR3 loop spans 14 amino acids. Looked up from germline, CDR1 is LNHDA and CDR2 is SQIVND (reference sequence). The CDR3 sequence: CASSPDRFPYEQYF. CDR3 DNA: TGTGCCAGTAGCCCGGACAGATTTCCATACGAGCAGTACTTC.

The CDR3 loop reads CASSLSRTGHNSPLHF. DNA for the CDR3: TGTGCCAGCAGCCTCAGCAGGACAGGGCATAATTCACCCCTCCACTTT. The chain employs TRBV14 and TRBJ1-6; 8 bases are a match to TRBD1. Trimming took 4 bases from V and 5 from J; bases not matched to a gene: 7. The CDR3 totals 16 residues. Germline CDR1 and CDR2: SGHDN and FVKESK. The complete variable domain, with remaining parts taken from reference TRBV14 and TRBJ1-6, reads EAGVTQFPSHSVIEKGQTVTLRCDPISGHDNLYWYRRVMGKEIKFLLHFVKESKQDESGMPNNRFLAERTGGTYSTLKVQPAELEDSGVYFCASSLSRTGHNSPLHFGNGTRLTVT.

This chain uses TRBV11-3 with TRBJ2-2, with 9 bases fitting TRBD2. The V and J ends lost 3 bases and 5 bases, in that order; junction bases with no gene match: 10. The CDR3 has 17 amino acids. The germline CDR1 and CDR2 sequences are SGHNT and YENEEA. This CDR3 reads CASSLDQGLAGTGELFF. CDR3 nucleotides: TGTGCCAGCAGCTTGGACCAGGGGCTAGCGGGAACCGGGGAGCTGTTTTTT.

The genes are TRBV11-3 and TRBJ1-5; 8 bases line up with TRBD1. Germline trimming cut 2 bases from V and 0 bases from J; bases unmatched to any gene: 9. The CDR3 extends over 18 amino acids. Per the germline V gene, CDR1 is SGHNT and CDR2 is YENEEA. The CDR3 DNA reads as TGTGCCAGCAGCTTAAGGGGACAGGCCCAGGGTAGCAATCAGCCCCAGCATTTT. Protein sequence: CASSLRGQAQGSNQPQHF.

The chain carries TRBV27 and TRBJ2-7; 8 bases fit TRBD1. With V trimmed by 8 bases and J by 5 bases, 8 bases remained unmatched. The V gene's germline CDR1 is MNHEY and CDR2 SMNVEV (reference sequence). The CDR3 sequence is 13 residues long. CDR3: CASAHRGIDEQYF. The CDR3 coding sequence is TGTGCCAGCGCACACAGGGGGATTGACGAGCAGTACTTC.

The rearrangement joins TRBV11-2 to TRBJ2-7, with D perhaps matching TRBD2 (6 bases). Deletions cut 1 base from V and 0 bases from J, with 10 bases between. Germline lookup yields CDR1 SGHAT and CDR2 FQNNGV. This CDR3 has 15 residues. CDR3 residues: CASSLVGGLSYEQYF. The CDR3 DNA follows: TGTGCCAGCAGCTTAGTCGGGGGACTCTCCTACGAGCAGTACTTC. Complete variable domain (other parts from reference TRBV11-2 and TRBJ2-7): EAGVAQSPRYKIIEKRQSVAFWCNPISGHATLYWYQQILGQGPKLLIQFQNNGVVDDSQLPKDRFSAERLKGVDSTLKIQPAKLEDSAVYLCASSLVGGLSYEQYFGPGTRLTVT.

The chain is built from TRBV11-3 and TRBJ1-2; maybe TRBD1 (5 bases). The CDR3 has 15 residues. Germline CDR1 and CDR2: SGHNT and YENEEA. The germline V and J ends were trimmed by 5 bases and 3 bases, with 16 bases remaining between them. The CDR3 sequence: CASSIRQTNDYGYTF. The DNA of the CDR3 is TGTGCCAGCAGCATTAGACAGACTAATGACTATGGCTACACCTTC.

The chain uses TRBV9 and TRBJ2-5; D is perhaps TRBD1 or TRBD2 (6 bases each). This CDR3 region has 14 residues. In germline, CDR1 is SGDLS, CDR2 YYNGEE. Trimming shortened V by 7 bases and J by 0 bases, and 13 bases separated the two germline ends. The CDR3 sequence is CASGGQVDQETQYF. DNA for the CDR3: TGTGCCAGCGGGGGGCAGGTGGACCAAGAGACCCAGTACTTC.

The chain combines TRBV13 with TRBJ2-7; tentative D call: TRBD1 (5 bases). This CDR3 is 15 amino acids long. Trimming left V 0 bases short and J 5 bases short, with 14 bases between. The germline V gene has CDR1 PRHDT and CDR2 FYEKMQ (reference sequence). CDR3 coding DNA: TGTGCCAGCAGCTTAGGCAGGGCCTCTCCGGACGAGCAGTACTTC. Translated, it gives CASSLGRASPDEQYF.

The chain joins TRBV11-3 to TRBJ2-7; possibly TRBD1 or TRBD2 for D (6 bases each). Trimming left V 1 base short and J 2 bases short, with 9 bases between. This CDR3 region has 14 residues. Germline CDR1 SGHNT, CDR2 YENEEA. The CDR3 reads CASSLAGGTYEQYF. The CDR3 bases are TGTGCCAGCAGCTTAGCCGGGGGCACCTACGAGCAGTACTTC.

The V gene is TRBV27, the J gene TRBJ1-2; possible D gene TRBD1, 5 bases. V was shortened by 8 bases and J by 0 bases, with 16 bases between the two germline ends. Per the germline V gene, CDR1 is MNHEY and CDR2 is SMNVEV (reference sequence). This CDR3 is 15 amino acids long. CDR3 in amino acids: CASSGATRANYGYTF. The DNA of the CDR3 is TGTGCCAGCTCCGGGGCGACCCGAGCTAACTATGGCTACACCTTC.

The V gene is TRBV2, the J gene TRBJ2-5, with D tentatively TRBD2 (6 bases). Germline V gene lookup returns CDR1 SNHLY and CDR2 FYNNEI. The CDR3 length is 16 residues. The V end was cut by 3 bases, the J end by 5 bases, with 19 bases between. CDR3 nucleotide sequence: TGTGCCAGCAGTGATACCTGGACGGCTGGGGGGGAGACCCAGTACTTC. This sequence encodes CASSDTWTAGGETQYF.

This sequence joins TRBV11-2 and TRBJ1-1, with TRBD1 matching over 9 bases. The germline gives CDR1 SGHAT, CDR2 FQNNGV. This CDR3 is 17 amino acids long. With V trimmed by 3 bases and J by 4 bases, 12 bases remained unmatched. CDR3 residues: CASSLGGQGVAGTEAFF. The CDR3 coding sequence is TGTGCCAGCAGCTTGGGGGGACAGGGAGTTGCGGGCACTGAAGCTTTCTTT.

The chain combines TRBV29-1 with TRBJ2-2; D might be TRBD1 (6 bases). V lost 2 bases, J lost 4 bases, and 8 bases lay in between. The CDR3 sequence is 13 residues long. CDR1 SQVTM and CDR2 ANQGSEA come from the germline V gene. The CDR3 region is CSVETGTTGELFF. CDR3 bases: TGCAGCGTTGAAACAGGGACCACCGGGGAGCTGTTTTTT.

This chain joins TRBV4-1 and TRBJ2-1, with 9 bases identical to TRBD2. This CDR3 comprises 16 residues. With 4 bases clipped from V and 0 bases from J, the junction kept 4 bases outside the gene matches. The germline V gene encodes CDR1 MGHRA and CDR2 YSYEKL. The CDR3 here is CASSLLAGSSYNEQFF. CDR3 DNA sequence: TGCGCCAGCAGCCTTCTAGCGGGGAGCTCCTACAATGAGCAGTTCTTC.

The V call is TRBV7-9, the J call TRBJ2-7; D gene unclear. This CDR3 region has 12 residues. Deletions cut 1 base from V and 2 bases from J, with 3 bases between. CDR1 and CDR2 (germline): SEHNR, FQNEAQ (reference sequence). CDR3 nucleotide sequence: TGTGCCAGCAGCTTAGAGACCTACGAGCAGTACTTC. This encodes CASSLETYEQYF.

This clone came up once. This chain connects TRBV4-1 to TRBJ2-3; D unclear. The CDR3 runs 11 residues. V gave up 0 bases and J gave up 5 bases, with 0 bases separating them. Germline V gene lookup returns CDR1 MGHRA and CDR2 YSYEKL. The CDR3 sequence: CASSQEDTQYF. The CDR3 DNA is TGCGCCAGCAGCCAAGAAGATACGCAGTATTTT.

The chain carries TRBV5-6 and TRBJ2-7, with 8 bases fitting TRBD2. Trimming at V came to 4 bases and at J to 1 base, leaving 1 base not matched to a gene. The germline CDR1 and CDR2 sequences are SGHDT and YYEEEE. The CDR3 is made up of 13 amino acids. The CDR3 DNA follows: TGTGCCAGCAGCCGCGGGGGGTCCTACGAGCAGTACTTC. Protein sequence: CASSRGGSYEQYF.

This clone has a single count. The V call is TRBV4-2, the J call TRBJ2-5; TRBD2 aligns across 10 bases. Germline CDR1 is LGHNA and CDR2 is YNFKEQ. V trimming: 2 bases; J trimming: 4 bases; junction bases outside the gene matches: 4. The length of the CDR3 is 15 residues. The CDR3 nucleotides read TGTGCCAGCAGCCAACTAGCGGGAGAGCGAGAGACCCAGTACTTC. It encodes CASSQLAGERETQYF.

The table lists this clone with a count of one. The V call is TRBV5-1, the J call TRBJ1-2; D gene ambiguous. This CDR3 comprises 15 residues. Germline V gives CDR1 SGHRS, CDR2 YFSETQ. Trimming left V 0 bases short and J 0 bases short, with 9 bases between. The CDR3: CASSLAHLTNYGYTF. CDR3 DNA: TGCGCCAGCAGCTTGGCACATCTTACTAACTATGGCTACACCTTC.